Below, 17 T cell receptor beta chains from the same sample are listed, as sequenced in a study of neoadjuvant nivolumab and ipilimumab in lung cancer. Assay used: immunoSEQ multiplex PCR; TCRdb lists only in-frame clones, some missing. The sample holds around 4,600 clones, roughly 79% seen once. This specimen consisted of normal lung tissue adjacent to the tumor, obtained after neoadjuvant nivolumab, alone or with ipilimumab, at or shortly before surgery. Every receptor here comes from an adult with non-small cell lung cancer. Some clones in this sample may be carry-over from other donors' samples.

The V gene is TRBV5-1, the J gene TRBJ1-4, with D hard to call. CDR3 length: 14 amino acids. Per the germline V gene, CDR1 is SGHRS and CDR2 is YFSETQ. The V end was cut by 6 bases, the J end by 8 bases, with 17 bases between. The CDR3, as DNA: TGCGCCAGCACCCCATTCGGGCTCACCGAAAAACTGTTTTTT. Translating gives CASTPFGLTEKLFF.

This clone has only a few counts. The chain has TRBV6-4 and TRBJ2-2; possibly TRBD2 for D (5 bases). V lost 4 bases to trimming and J lost 4 bases, with 10 bases between them. The CDR3 runs to 14 residues. Germline assignment: CDR1 MRHNA and CDR2 SNTAGT. CDR3 DNA: TGTGCCAGCAGTGCGGAAGGGAGCACCGGGGAGCTGTTTTTT. This gives the protein CASSAEGSTGELFF.

The chain combines TRBV7-8 with TRBJ2-3; D might be TRBD1 (5 bases). CDR1 and CDR2 (germline): SGHVS, FQNEAQ. Trimming took off 7 bases at V and 2 bases at J, with 13 bases between the two ends. CDR3 length equals 14 residues. CDR3 region: CASKVGQHTDTQYF. The CDR3 bases are TGTGCCAGCAAGGTGGGGCAACACACAGATACGCAGTATTTT.

This clone is classed as large. The chain uses TRBV7-8 and TRBJ2-7; D is perhaps TRBD2 (5 bases). The CDR3 is made up of 12 amino acids. Trimming stripped 6 bases from V and 7 bases from J, with 13 bases between. Germline-derived CDR1 and CDR2 are SGHVS and FQNEAQ. CDR3 amino acids: CASSDPRGEQYF. In DNA form, the CDR3 reads TGTGCCAGCAGTGATCCCCGGGGAGAGCAGTACTTC.

In this sample, this clone turned up once. The J gene is TRBJ2-7, the V gene TRBV5-1; no clear D gene. Germline V CDR1 and CDR2: SGHRS, YFSETQ. The CDR3 is made up of 11 amino acids. V was cut by 4 bases and J by 1 base, with 3 bases left in between. The CDR3 loop reads CASSASYEQYF. The CDR3 DNA is TGCGCCAGCAGCGCTTCCTACGAGCAGTACTTC.

The rearrangement joins TRBV7-2 to TRBJ1-2; 9 positions agree with TRBD1. Germline trimming cut 1 base from V and 4 bases from J; bases unmatched to any gene: 4. Looked up from germline, CDR1 is SGHTA and CDR2 is FQGNSA. The CDR3 totals 15 residues. The CDR3 region is CASSLGTGVPYGYTF. CDR3 sequence (DNA): TGTGCCAGCAGCTTAGGGACAGGGGTTCCCTATGGCTACACCTTC.

Worth noting for this clone: The junction does not match germline at one end; this may be a read error. This chain links TRBV18 with TRBJ1-1; the D gene is possibly TRBD1 (6 bases). The CDR3 extends over 11 amino acids. Germline V gives CDR1 KGHSH, CDR2 LQKENI. CDR3 coding DNA: TGTGCCAGCTCATTTCAGGGGTCCATCGATTTT. Translating gives CASSFQGSIDF.

The chain is built from TRBV9 and TRBJ1-6; 9 nucleotides line up with TRBD1. The CDR3 has 15 residues. V shed 4 bases and J 7 bases; nucleotides not matched to a gene: 6. Germline V gene sequence: CDR1 SGDLS, CDR2 YYNGEE. For the CDR3, the DNA is TGTGCCAGCAGCCTATCGGACAGGGGAAATTCACCCCTCCACTTT. Amino acid sequence: CASSLSDRGNSPLHF.

The rearrangement uses TRBV5-6 and TRBJ2-1; D may be TRBD1 (5 bases). This CDR3 region has 15 residues. Trimming took off 4 bases at V and 4 bases at J, with 15 bases between the two ends. From germline, CDR1 is SGHDT and CDR2 YYEEEE. The CDR3 here is CASSRTGPPYNEQFF. CDR3 in DNA: TGTGCCAGCAGCCGAACAGGACCCCCTTACAATGAGCAGTTCTTC.

The chain links TRBV5-1 to TRBJ2-2, with TRBD2 matching over 9 bases. The CDR3 is 15 amino acids. The V segment lost 1 base and the J segment 3 bases; nucleotides outside the gene matches: 1. Germline V gene lookup returns CDR1 SGHRS and CDR2 YFSETQ. CDR3 sequence: CASSLLAGDTGELFF. CDR3 DNA: TGCGCCAGCAGCTTGTTAGCGGGGGACACCGGGGAGCTGTTTTTT. Full variable domain (missing parts from reference TRBV5-1 and TRBJ2-2): KAGVTQTPRYLIKTRGQQVTLSCSPISGHRSVSWYQQTPGQGLQFLFEYFSETQRNKGNFPGRFSGRQFSNSRSEMNVSTLELGDSALYLCASSLLAGDTGELFFGEGSRLTVL.

This clone was recorded a few times. This rearrangement joins TRBV4-2 to TRBJ1-2; D is perhaps TRBD1 (5 bases). CDR1 and CDR2 (germline): LGHNA, YNFKEQ. The V gene lost 7 bases and the J gene lost 5 bases, with 20 bases spanning the gap. The CDR3 runs to 15 residues. The CDR3 nucleotides read TGTGCCAGCACCCGGACAACAGGACAAGAATATGGCTACACCTTC. Residues: CASTRTTGQEYGYTF.

This clone has only a few counts. The rearrangement links TRBV7-8 to TRBJ1-2, with 8 bases lining up with TRBD1. The CDR3 is 15 amino acids. CDR1 and CDR2 (germline): SGHVS, FQNEAQ. V lost 5 bases to trimming and J lost 8 bases; unmatched junction nucleotides: 13. This CDR3 reads CASSPTSTGVDGYTF. Written as DNA, the CDR3 is TGTGCCAGCAGCCCCACCTCGACAGGGGTTGACGGCTACACCTTC.

This clone was recorded only once. The genes are TRBV5-6 and TRBJ1-1; D may be TRBD1 (5 bases). Germline values: CDR1 SGHDT, CDR2 YYEEEE. This CDR3 is 15 amino acids long. Trimming removed 4 bases at V and 10 bases at J, with 23 bases between. The CDR3: CASSLKTLRVVGAFF. The CDR3 region has the DNA TGTGCCAGCAGCCTAAAAACCCTCAGGGTCGTAGGAGCTTTCTTT. The variable domain in full, with the rest retrieved from reference TRBV5-6 and TRBJ1-1, is DAGVTQSPTHLIKTRGQQVTLRCSPKSGHDTVSWYQQALGQGPQFIFQYYEEEERQRGNFPDRFSGHQFPNYSSELNVNALLLGDSALYLCASSLKTLRVVGAFFGQGTRLTVV.

The V and J genes are TRBV9 and TRBJ2-3; D is undetermined. CDR3 size: 13 residues. The ends were cut back, 2 bases at V and 6 bases at J, with 10 bases in the middle. The V gene's germline CDR1 is SGDLS and CDR2 YYNGEE. The CDR3 reads CASSVGVGDTQYF. CDR3 coding DNA: TGTGCCAGCAGCGTCGGAGTAGGGGATACGCAGTATTTT.

The chain's CDR3 is CASSSGTSGRENEQFF. The CDR3 DNA is TGTGCCAGCAGTTCCGGGACTAGCGGGAGGGAGAATGAGCAGTTCTTC. This chain uses TRBV7-2 with TRBJ2-1; 16 positions agree with TRBD2. Germline CDR1 and CDR2: SGHTA and FQGNSA. The junction had 6 bases not matched to a gene; V was cut back by 6 bases and J by 7 bases. This CDR3 has 16 residues.

V and J are TRBV27 and TRBJ2-5; D may be TRBD1 (5 bases). Trimming left V 2 bases short and J 5 bases short, with 12 bases between. There are 14 residues in the CDR3. The germline V gene has CDR1 MNHEY and CDR2 SMNVEV (reference sequence). CDR3 in DNA: TGTGCCAGCAGTTTAAGGGGATCCCCGGAGACCCAGTACTTC. This translates into CASSLRGSPETQYF.

This sequence joins TRBV5-1 and TRBJ2-1; D might be TRBD1 (5 bases). Looked up from germline, CDR1 is SGHRS and CDR2 is YFSETQ. Trimming took off 2 bases at V and 0 bases at J, with 6 bases between the two ends. The CDR3 loop spans 14 amino acids. The CDR3 sequence is CASSLGDSYNEQFF. CDR3 nucleotides: TGCGCCAGCAGCTTAGGGGACTCCTACAATGAGCAGTTCTTC.